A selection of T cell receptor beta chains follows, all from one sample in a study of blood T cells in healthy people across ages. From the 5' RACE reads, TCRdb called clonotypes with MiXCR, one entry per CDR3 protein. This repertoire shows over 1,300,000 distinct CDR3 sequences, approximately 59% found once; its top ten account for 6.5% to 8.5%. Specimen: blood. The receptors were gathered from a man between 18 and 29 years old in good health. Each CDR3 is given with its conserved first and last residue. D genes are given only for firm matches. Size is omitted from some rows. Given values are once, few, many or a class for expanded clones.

CDR3nt: TGTGCCAGCAGTTCCTCGGACACTGAAGCTTTCTTT
CDR3aa: CASSSSDTEAFF
d_gene: .
v_gene: TRBV7-9
abundance: .
j_gene: TRBJ1-1

CDR3nt: TGTGCCAGCAGTTACTCGAGTGGTGGCAAACGGATCGCGGCCGTAAGCGAGCAGTACTTC
CDR3aa: CASSYSSGGKRIAAVSEQYF
d_gene: .
v_gene: TRBV6-2/TRBV6-3
abundance: .
j_gene: TRBJ2-7

CDR3nt: TGTGCCAGCAGTGAACAACAAGACTCGGACTACGAGCAGTACTTC
CDR3aa: CASSEQQDSDYEQYF
d_gene: .
v_gene: TRBV27
abundance: many
j_gene: TRBJ2-7

CDR3nt: TGCGCCAGCAGCCCACGAGCGGCCCGGGTAGAGACCCAGTACTTC
CDR3aa: CASSPRAARVETQYF
d_gene: .
v_gene: TRBV4-1
abundance: .
j_gene: TRBJ2-5

CDR3nt: TGTGCCAGCAGCTCTGAAGCAGGGGAACTGTTTTTT
CDR3aa: CASSSEAGELFF
d_gene: .
v_gene: TRBV7-9
abundance: .
j_gene: TRBJ2-2

CDR3nt: TGTGCCAGCAGCTTGGCACAGGGGGAAGAAAAACTGTTTTTT
CDR3aa: CASSLAQGEEKLFF
d_gene: TRBD1
v_gene: TRBV5-5
abundance: .
j_gene: TRBJ1-4

CDR3nt: TGTGCCAGCATAGGTCCTCAAGAGACCCAGTACTTC
CDR3aa: CASIGPQETQYF
d_gene: .
v_gene: TRBV6-5
abundance: .
j_gene: TRBJ2-5

CDR3nt: TGTGCCAGCAGTTCCCTCGGGACGGACTACGAGCAGTACTTC
CDR3aa: CASSSLGTDYEQYF
d_gene: .
v_gene: TRBV6-2/TRBV6-3
abundance: .
j_gene: TRBJ2-7

CDR3nt: TGTGCCACCCGGGACCGGCTCCAAGAGACCCAGTACTTC
CDR3aa: CATRDRLQETQYF
d_gene: .
v_gene: TRBV15
abundance: .
j_gene: TRBJ2-5

CDR3nt: TGCAGCGTCTTAGGGACTCCAGATACGCAGTATTTT
CDR3aa: CSVLGTPDTQYF
d_gene: .
v_gene: TRBV29-1
abundance: few
j_gene: TRBJ2-3

CDR3nt: TGTGCCAGCAGTCCGCCGGGACTCTCGTCTGGCTACACCTTC
CDR3aa: CASSPPGLSSGYTF
d_gene: .
v_gene: TRBV6-2/TRBV6-3
abundance: .
j_gene: TRBJ1-2

CDR3nt: TGTGCCAGCAGCGCCAGGGTCCTCGCCGCCTACGAGCAGTACTTC
CDR3aa: CASSARVLAAYEQYF
d_gene: .
v_gene: TRBV6-2/TRBV6-3
abundance: .
j_gene: TRBJ2-7

CDR3nt: TGCAGTGCTAGGTCGATTGAGCAGTTCTTC
CDR3aa: CSARSIEQFF
d_gene: .
v_gene: TRBV20-1
abundance: .
j_gene: TRBJ2-1

CDR3nt: TGTGCCAGCAGTTACGTAAGGGAAGATACGCAGTATTTT
CDR3aa: CASSYVREDTQYF
d_gene: .
v_gene: TRBV6-5
abundance: few
j_gene: TRBJ2-3

CDR3nt: TGCAGTGCTCAGATCCCTTGGGACTATGGCTACACCTTC
CDR3aa: CSAQIPWDYGYTF
d_gene: .
v_gene: TRBV20-1
abundance: .
j_gene: TRBJ1-2

CDR3nt: TGTGCCAGTAGTAGTCTAGCGGGAGGCGTGGGCACAGATACGCAGTATTTT
CDR3aa: CASSSLAGGVGTDTQYF
d_gene: TRBD2
v_gene: TRBV19
abundance: .
j_gene: TRBJ2-3

CDR3nt: TGTGCCAGCAGCTCCGCCGGGACAGGTGGGGGAGGTACGCAGTATTTT
CDR3aa: CASSSAGTGGGGTQYF
d_gene: TRBD1
v_gene: TRBV7-6
abundance: .
j_gene: TRBJ2-3

CDR3nt: TGCGCCAGCAGCTTCCGGGCCTCAGACGGGGAGCTGTTTTTT
CDR3aa: CASSFRASDGELFF
d_gene: .
v_gene: TRBV5-1
abundance: .
j_gene: TRBJ2-2

CDR3nt: TGTGCCAGCAATCAGGGGAGAATGAACACTGAAGCTTTCTTT
CDR3aa: CASNQGRMNTEAFF
d_gene: .
v_gene: TRBV6-1
abundance: .
j_gene: TRBJ1-1

CDR3nt: TGTGCCAGCACGCCCTTAGTCGGACAGGCCCCCCCTTATGGCTACACCTTC
CDR3aa: CASTPLVGQAPPYGYTF
d_gene: TRBD1
v_gene: TRBV6-6
abundance: .
j_gene: TRBJ1-2

CDR3nt: TGCAGTGCTGGGGGGGGCTACGAGCAGTACTTC
CDR3aa: CSAGGGYEQYF
d_gene: TRBD2
v_gene: TRBV20-1
abundance: .
j_gene: TRBJ2-7

CDR3nt: TGCAGTGCTAGAGATCCCACAGGAGGGTTATATGGCTACACCTTC
CDR3aa: CSARDPTGGLYGYTF
d_gene: .
v_gene: TRBV20-1
abundance: .
j_gene: TRBJ1-2

CDR3nt: TGTGCCAGCAGCTCCCCGGGGACAGTGGGGAGGGAGACCCAGTACTTC
CDR3aa: CASSSPGTVGRETQYF
d_gene: .
v_gene: TRBV7-2
abundance: .
j_gene: TRBJ2-5

CDR3nt: TGCAGCGTCCCGGGACAGGGGTACACTGAAGCTTTCTTT
CDR3aa: CSVPGQGYTEAFF
d_gene: TRBD1
v_gene: TRBV29-1
abundance: few
j_gene: TRBJ1-1

CDR3nt: TGTGCCAGCAGCTTGATAGGGGACGATCAAGAGACCCAGTACTTC
CDR3aa: CASSLIGDDQETQYF
d_gene: .
v_gene: TRBV7-2
abundance: .
j_gene: TRBJ2-5

CDR3nt: TGTGCCAGCAGCTTAGAATCTCGCGGGAGTGGTAATGAGCAGTTCTTC
CDR3aa: CASSLESRGSGNEQFF
d_gene: TRBD2
v_gene: TRBV7-2
abundance: few
j_gene: TRBJ2-1

CDR3nt: TGCGCCAGCAGCCTCGGTTGGTCGTACCAAGAGACCCAGTACTTC
CDR3aa: CASSLGWSYQETQYF
d_gene: .
v_gene: TRBV4-1
abundance: few
j_gene: TRBJ2-5

CDR3nt: TGTGCCAGCAGTTACTCCTCCTCCAGGGCGTTTGAGTTCTTC
CDR3aa: CASSYSSSRAFEFF
d_gene: .
v_gene: TRBV6-6
abundance: .
j_gene: TRBJ2-1

CDR3nt: TGTGCCAGCAGTCAGCCGGCAGGTGGCTACACCTTC
CDR3aa: CASSQPAGGYTF
d_gene: .
v_gene: TRBV25-1
abundance: few
j_gene: TRBJ1-2

CDR3nt: TGTGCCAGCAGCCAAGGTACAGCATCTAACACTGAAGCTTTCTTT
CDR3aa: CASSQGTASNTEAFF
d_gene: .
v_gene: TRBV4-2
abundance: .
j_gene: TRBJ1-1

CDR3nt: TGTACCATCAAGGGGGGAGACTACAATGAGCAGTTCTTC
CDR3aa: CTIKGGDYNEQFF
d_gene: .
v_gene: TRBV10-3
abundance: .
j_gene: TRBJ2-1

CDR3nt: TGTGCCAGCAGCCCAGCCGGGACCCCAGCCAAAAACATTCAGTACTTC
CDR3aa: CASSPAGTPAKNIQYF
d_gene: .
v_gene: TRBV7-2
abundance: .
j_gene: TRBJ2-4

CDR3nt: TGCAGTGCTAACCAAGGGGACTACGAGCAGTACTTC
CDR3aa: CSANQGDYEQYF
d_gene: .
v_gene: TRBV20-1
abundance: .
j_gene: TRBJ2-7

CDR3nt: TGCAGTGCTAGAGAAACCGGGACAGGAGAAAGCCAGCCCCAGCATTTT
CDR3aa: CSARETGTGESQPQHF
d_gene: TRBD1
v_gene: TRBV20-1
abundance: .
j_gene: TRBJ1-5

CDR3nt: TGTGCCAGCAGCTCCCCCCGACAGGGCCGTTACTACGAGCAGTACTTC
CDR3aa: CASSSPRQGRYYEQYF
d_gene: TRBD1
v_gene: TRBV7-2
abundance: .
j_gene: TRBJ2-7

CDR3nt: TGTGCCAGCAGCCAAACGGGGGCCGCAGATACGCAGTATTTT
CDR3aa: CASSQTGAADTQYF
d_gene: .
v_gene: TRBV7-9
abundance: .
j_gene: TRBJ2-3

CDR3nt: TGCAGTGCTCCTGACAGGGTTGGTGGCTACACCTTC
CDR3aa: CSAPDRVGGYTF
d_gene: TRBD1
v_gene: TRBV20-1
abundance: few
j_gene: TRBJ1-2

CDR3nt: TGCAGTGCCCCTGAGGCCGCTAGCACAGATACGCAGTATTTT
CDR3aa: CSAPEAASTDTQYF
d_gene: .
v_gene: TRBV20-1
abundance: .
j_gene: TRBJ2-3

CDR3nt: TGTGCCAGCAGTGAAGTTGAAGGGGACTACAATGAGCAGTTCTTC
CDR3aa: CASSEVEGDYNEQFF
d_gene: .
v_gene: TRBV6-1
abundance: .
j_gene: TRBJ2-1

CDR3nt: TGTGCCAGCAGTTGGTCCGCTAGCGGGGGGGGAAGTGAGCAGTTCTTC
CDR3aa: CASSWSASGGGSEQFF
d_gene: TRBD2
v_gene: TRBV12-3/TRBV12-4
abundance: few
j_gene: TRBJ2-1